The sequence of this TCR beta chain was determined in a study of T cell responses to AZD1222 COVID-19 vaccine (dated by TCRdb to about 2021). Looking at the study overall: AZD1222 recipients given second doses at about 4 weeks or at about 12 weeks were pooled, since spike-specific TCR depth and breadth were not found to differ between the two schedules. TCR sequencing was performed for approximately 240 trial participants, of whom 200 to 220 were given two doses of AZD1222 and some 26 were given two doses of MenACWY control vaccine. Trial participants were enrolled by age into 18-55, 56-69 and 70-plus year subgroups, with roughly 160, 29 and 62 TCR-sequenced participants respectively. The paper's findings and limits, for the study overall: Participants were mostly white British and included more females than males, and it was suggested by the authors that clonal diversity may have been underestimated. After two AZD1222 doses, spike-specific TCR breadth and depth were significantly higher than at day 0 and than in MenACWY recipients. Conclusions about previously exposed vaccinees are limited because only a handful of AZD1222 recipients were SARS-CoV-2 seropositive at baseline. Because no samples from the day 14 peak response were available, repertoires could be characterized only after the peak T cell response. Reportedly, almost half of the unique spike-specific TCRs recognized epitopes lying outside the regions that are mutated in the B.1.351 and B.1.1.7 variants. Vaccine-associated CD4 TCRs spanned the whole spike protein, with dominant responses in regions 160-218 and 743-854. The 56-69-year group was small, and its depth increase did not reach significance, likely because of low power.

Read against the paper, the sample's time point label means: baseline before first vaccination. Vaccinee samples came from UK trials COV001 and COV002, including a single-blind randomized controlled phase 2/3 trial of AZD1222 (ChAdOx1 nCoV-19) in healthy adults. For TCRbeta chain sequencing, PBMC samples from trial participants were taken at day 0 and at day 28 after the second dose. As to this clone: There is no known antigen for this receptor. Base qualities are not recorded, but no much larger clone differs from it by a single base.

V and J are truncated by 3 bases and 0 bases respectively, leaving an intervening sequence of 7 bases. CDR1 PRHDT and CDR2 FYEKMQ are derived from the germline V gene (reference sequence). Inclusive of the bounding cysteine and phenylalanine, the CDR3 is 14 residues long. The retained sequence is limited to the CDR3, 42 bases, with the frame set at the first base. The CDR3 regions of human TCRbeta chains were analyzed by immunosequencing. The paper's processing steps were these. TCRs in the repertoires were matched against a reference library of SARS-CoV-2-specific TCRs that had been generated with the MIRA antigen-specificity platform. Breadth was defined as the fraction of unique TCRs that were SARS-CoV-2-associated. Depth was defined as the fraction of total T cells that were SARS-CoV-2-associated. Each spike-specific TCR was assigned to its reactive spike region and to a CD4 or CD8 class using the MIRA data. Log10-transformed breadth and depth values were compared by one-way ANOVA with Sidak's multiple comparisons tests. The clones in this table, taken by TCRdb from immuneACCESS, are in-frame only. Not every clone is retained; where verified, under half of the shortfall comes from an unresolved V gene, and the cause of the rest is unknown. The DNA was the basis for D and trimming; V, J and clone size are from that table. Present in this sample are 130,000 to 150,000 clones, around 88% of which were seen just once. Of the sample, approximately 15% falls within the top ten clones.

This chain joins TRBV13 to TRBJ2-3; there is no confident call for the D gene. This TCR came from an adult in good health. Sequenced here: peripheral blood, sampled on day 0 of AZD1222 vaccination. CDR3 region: CASSFPSSTDTQYF. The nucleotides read TGTGCCAGCAGCTTCCCCTCTAGCACAGATACGCAGTATTTT.